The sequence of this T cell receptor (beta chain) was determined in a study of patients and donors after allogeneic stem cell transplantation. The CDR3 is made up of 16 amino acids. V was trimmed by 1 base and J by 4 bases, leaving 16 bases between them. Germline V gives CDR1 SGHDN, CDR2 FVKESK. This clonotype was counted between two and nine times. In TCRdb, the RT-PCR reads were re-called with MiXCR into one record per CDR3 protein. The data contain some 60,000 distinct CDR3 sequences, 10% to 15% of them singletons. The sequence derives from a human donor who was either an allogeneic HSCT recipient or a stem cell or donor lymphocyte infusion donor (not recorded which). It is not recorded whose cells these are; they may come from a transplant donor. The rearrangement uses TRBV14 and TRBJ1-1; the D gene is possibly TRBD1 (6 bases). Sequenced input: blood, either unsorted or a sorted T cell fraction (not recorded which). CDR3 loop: CASSQVRWGLGTEAFF. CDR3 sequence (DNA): TGTGCCAGCAGCCAAGTGCGTTGGGGGCTCGGCACTGAAGCTTTCTTT. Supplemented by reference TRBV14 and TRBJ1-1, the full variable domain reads EAGVTQFPSHSVIEKGQTVTLRCDPISGHDNLYWYRRVMGKEIKFLLHFVKESKQDESGMPNNRFLAERTGGTYSTLKVQPAELEDSGVYFCASSQVRWGLGTEAFFGQGTRLTVV.